These 18 T cell receptor beta chains were all obtained from the same sample, sequenced in a study of blood T cells in healthy people across ages (dated by TCRdb to between 2014 and 2016). Libraries were constructed by 5' RACE. The instrument given in TCRdb is Illumina HiSeq 2500. A second PCR of roughly 6 to 12 cycles was run with a J-beta primer mix and a sample-barcoded 5' primer. The public reads were run again by TCRdb, first through fastp at Q25 and then through MiXCR, and only productive beta chains were kept. CDR3 protein sequences are deduplicated, and each keeps its most common genes and DNA. Across this sample there are 600,000 or so distinct CDR3 sequences, with around 31% seen only once. The ten largest clones take up approximately 15% of the sample. What was sequenced was blood. These TCRs come from a woman of 80 years or more in good health.

The rearrangement links TRBV7-2 to TRBJ2-4; maybe TRBD1 (6 bases). The CDR3 length is 14 residues. V lost 5 bases and J 13 bases, leaving 21 bases between the germline ends. CDR1 SGHTA and CDR2 FQGNSA come from the germline V gene. CDR3 sequence (DNA): TGTGCCAGCAGCGCAAATCTCGGACGGACAGAGCAGTACTTC. It specifies CASSANLGRTEQYF.

Details on this clonotype: It may be a read error: a sequence one base away is much more abundant. The chain couples TRBV28 to TRBJ2-7, with D perhaps TRBD1 or TRBD2 (5 bases each). This CDR3 spans 14 amino acids. Germline V gene lookup returns CDR1 MDHEN and CDR2 SYDVKM. V shed 6 bases and J shed 2 bases, with 14 bases lying between them. CDR3 sequence (DNA): TGTGCCAGCAGGCCGGGGCGGACCCCCTACGAGCAGTACTTC. Translating gives CASRPGRTPYEQYF.

The rearrangement links TRBV5-4 to TRBJ2-5; D remains unclear. The CDR3 is 14 residues long. CDR1 is SGHNT and CDR2 is YYREEE in the germline V gene (reference sequence). The V end lost 7 bases, the J end lost 5 bases, and 18 bases lay between the germline ends. Here the CDR3 DNA reads TGTGCCAGCGAAATTTGGGCGGATGTGGAGACCCAGTACTTC. Amino acids: CASEIWADVETQYF.

This clonotype was picked up many times. J is TRBJ2-1 and V is TRBV9; weak D call: TRBD2 (6 bases). The CDR3 consists of 14 residues. The V gene's germline CDR1 is SGDLS and CDR2 YYNGEE. The V gene lost 4 bases and the J gene lost 6 bases, with 14 bases spanning the gap. The CDR3 sequence is CASSPRPAGNEQFF. The DNA of the CDR3 is TGTGCCAGCAGCCCTCGGCCAGCGGGCAATGAGCAGTTCTTC.

This chain uses TRBV4-3 with TRBJ1-2; perhaps TRBD1 as D (6 bases). In germline, CDR1 is LGHNA, CDR2 YSLEER. The length of the CDR3 is 15 residues. The ends were cut back, 0 bases at V and 3 bases at J, with 11 bases in the middle. CDR3 in amino acids: CASSQEADRYYGYTF. DNA for the CDR3: TGCGCCAGCAGCCAAGAGGCGGACAGATACTATGGCTACACCTTC.

This clonotype occurred a few times. This chain links TRBV6-5 with TRBJ2-7; 8 bases match TRBD2. This CDR3 spans 16 amino acids. CDR1 and CDR2 (germline): MNHEY, SVGAGI. With 0 bases clipped from V and 3 bases from J, the junction kept 7 bases outside the gene matches. The CDR3 loop reads CASSYSDSGVVYEQYF. The CDR3 DNA sequence: TGTGCCAGCAGTTACTCGGATAGCGGGGTAGTCTACGAGCAGTACTTC.

This clonotype has at least ten counts. The chain is built from TRBV29-1 and TRBJ2-3; the D call may be TRBD1 or TRBD2 (5 bases each). The V end was cut by 6 bases, the J end by 0 bases, with 7 bases between. The CDR3 loop spans 12 amino acids. Germline CDR1 SQVTM, CDR2 ANQGSEA. CDR3 nucleotide sequence: TGCAGCGTGGGACCGAGCACAGATACGCAGTATTTT. Amino acid sequence: CSVGPSTDTQYF.

The V call is TRBV5-6, the J call TRBJ1-6; no clear D. Germline CDR1 and CDR2: SGHDT and YYEEEE. The germline V and J ends were trimmed by 0 bases and 7 bases, with 8 bases remaining between them. This CDR3 is 14 amino acids long. This chain's CDR3 is CASSLVQANSPLHF. The CDR3 nucleotides read TGTGCCAGCAGCTTGGTCCAGGCGAATTCACCCCTCCACTTT.

This clonotype was seen a few times. The chain combines TRBV7-8 with TRBJ1-1, with TRBD1 matching over 8 bases. The CDR3 is 14 residues long. V gave up 7 bases and J gave up 4 bases; unmatched junction bases: 8. The germline gives CDR1 SGHVS, CDR2 FQNEAQ. CDR3: CASNPTQGATEAFF. The CDR3 DNA reads as TGTGCCAGCAACCCGACCCAGGGGGCCACTGAAGCTTTCTTT.

About this clonotype itself: Just one base apart from a much larger clone, this may be a read error. The genes are TRBV18 and TRBJ2-7; 8 nucleotides line up with TRBD1. The CDR3 runs to 15 residues. Germline V CDR1 and CDR2: KGHSH, LQKENI. CDR3 amino acids: CASSPRQGTSCEQYF. The CDR3 nucleotides are TGTGCCAGCTCACCACGACAGGGGACCTCCTGCGAGCAGTACTTC.

In this sample, this clonotype turned up a few times. A much larger clonotype is one base distant, so this may be a read error. V gene TRBV6-5 combines with J gene TRBJ2-1, with TRBD2 identical over 10 bases. The closer fit of TRBJ2-7 to the DNA end suggests the J call may be wrong. This CDR3 contains 13 residues. Germline values: CDR1 MNHEY, CDR2 SVGAGI. CDR3 sequence: CASRPAGGNEQYF. CDR3 in DNA: TGTGCCAGCAGACCAGCGGGGGGGAATGAGCAGTACTTC.

This clonotype showed up many times. V usage is TRBV27 and J usage is TRBJ2-6; D is unresolved. V was pared by 1 base and J by 4 bases, with 2 bases between. The CDR3 totals 13 residues. Germline V gives CDR1 MNHEY, CDR2 SMNVEV (reference sequence). The CDR3: CASSLYGANVLTF. The CDR3 DNA reads as TGTGCCAGCAGTTTATACGGGGCCAACGTCCTGACTTTC. Full variable domain (missing parts from reference TRBV27 and TRBJ2-6): EAQVTQNPRYLITVTGKKLTVTCSQNMNHEYMSWYRQDPGLGLRQIYYSMNVEVTDKGDVPEGYKVSRKEKRNFPLILESPSPNQTSLYFCASSLYGANVLTFGAGSRLTVL.

This clonotype was counted once. The CDR3 nucleotides read TGTGCCAGCAATTCACAGCTGAACACTGAAGCTTTCTTT. Translating it yields CASNSQLNTEAFF. The V and J genes are TRBV13 and TRBJ1-1; D uncertain. This CDR3 has 13 amino acids. Germline loops: CDR1 PRHDT, CDR2 FYEKMQ (reference sequence). V was trimmed by 7 bases and J by 0 bases, leaving 9 bases between them. The whole variable domain, remainder taken from reference TRBV13 and TRBJ1-1, is AAGVIQSPRHLIKEKRETATLKCYPIPRHDTVYWYQQGPGQDPQFLISFYEKMQSDKGSIPDRFSAQQFSDYHSELNMSSLELGDSALYFCASNSQLNTEAFFGQGTRLTVV.

This chain joins TRBV6-6 and TRBJ1-1; D is unclear. The V end was cut by 2 bases, the J end by 3 bases, with 7 bases between. Germline loops: CDR1 MNHNY, CDR2 SVGAGI (reference sequence). The CDR3 contains 13 residues. The CDR3 loop is CASSYRTDTEAFF. The CDR3 DNA follows: TGTGCCAGCAGTTACCGGACGGACACTGAAGCTTTCTTT.

V usage is TRBV5-1 and J usage is TRBJ1-3; possibly TRBD1 for D (6 bases). The CDR3 sequence is 16 residues long. V lost 3 bases, J lost 4 bases, and 17 bases lay in between. The germline V gene has CDR1 SGHRS and CDR2 YFSETQ. The CDR3, as DNA: TGCGCCAGCAGCTCGGCCGGGGGGCTAGGCGGAAACACCATATATTTT. Translated, it gives CASSSAGGLGGNTIYF.

The gene calls are TRBV7-2 and TRBJ1-4; 12 bases match TRBD1. J gave up 3 bases and V 5 bases, and 7 bases lay outside the gene matches. The CDR3 is made up of 17 amino acids. The germline V gene encodes CDR1 SGHTA and CDR2 FQGNSA. The CDR3 sequence is CASSRGDRGPSNEKLFF. The CDR3 nucleotides read TGTGCCAGCAGCCGTGGGGACAGGGGGCCCTCTAATGAAAAACTGTTTTTT.

This clonotype was observed a handful of times. The gene calls are TRBV10-3 and TRBJ1-4; no clear D gene. Germline lookup yields CDR1 ENHRY and CDR2 SYGVKD. The CDR3 contains 15 residues. Trimming removed 2 bases at V and 3 bases at J, with 10 bases between. Written as DNA, the CDR3 is TGTGCCATCAGTGAGATGAAGGGATCTAATGAAAAACTGTTTTTT. Translating gives CAISEMKGSNEKLFF.

In its sample, this clonotype was seen many times. This sequence joins TRBV15 and TRBJ1-2; D is perhaps TRBD1 (6 bases). There are 17 residues in the CDR3. V dropped 1 base and J dropped 4 bases, with 19 bases sitting between them. Germline CDR1 reads LNHNV; CDR2 reads YYDKDF (reference sequence). DNA of the CDR3: TGTGCCACCAGCAGAGCACAAATTATACAGGGAGGCTATGGCTACACCTTC. It translates to CATSRAQIIQGGYGYTF.